The 8 T cell receptor beta chains below were found in one sample sequenced in a study of T cell responses to AZD1222 COVID-19 vaccine (dated by TCRdb to the early 2020s). Per the publication, the time point label means: about 28 days (+/-7) after the second vaccine dose. The receptor library was made with the immunoSEQ multiplex PCR assay. Held by TCRdb, this immuneACCESS table contains in-frame sequences only and omits some clones. Under half of the omission traces to an unresolved V gene where checked; the cause of the rest is unknown. The sample table holds about 120,000 clones, of which about 92% were seen once. The ten largest make up more than 4.5% of the sample. This specimen was peripheral blood, taken 28 days after the second AZD1222 dose. The source of these receptors is an adult who received the AZD1222 COVID-19 vaccine.

The chain is built from TRBV7-2 and TRBJ1-2, with 9 bases identical to TRBD1. The length of the CDR3 is 15 residues. The V segment lost 5 bases and the J segment 2 bases; nucleotides outside the gene matches: 6. Germline CDR1 reads SGHTA; CDR2 reads FQGNSA. The CDR3 sequence: CASSRDRASNYGYTF. CDR3 bases: TGTGCCAGCAGCCGGGACAGGGCCTCGAACTATGGCTACACCTTC.

The chain uses TRBV11-3 and TRBJ2-1; TRBD2 agrees at 14 bases. The junction had 7 bases not matched to a gene; V was cut back by 4 bases and J by 8 bases. The CDR3 length is 16 residues. Germline CDR1 SGHNT, CDR2 YENEEA. In DNA, the CDR3 is TGTGCCAGCAGCTGGGGGCTGGGACTAGCGGGGGATGAGCAGTTCTTC. Translating it yields CASSWGLGLAGDEQFF.

The gene calls are TRBV4-2 and TRBJ2-7; 8 nucleotides line up with TRBD1. The length of the CDR3 is 16 residues. Germline V gives CDR1 LGHNA, CDR2 YNFKEQ. V lost 0 bases and J lost 1; bases outside the gene matches: 5. CDR3 amino acids: CASSQDVGQASYEQYF. The CDR3 nucleotides are TGTGCCAGCAGCCAAGATGTGGGACAGGCTTCCTACGAGCAGTACTTC.

This chain uses TRBV6-1 with TRBJ2-3; 7 bases are shared with TRBD1. The CDR3 has 15 residues. The V segment lost 3 bases and the J segment 2 bases; nucleotides outside the gene matches: 5. Germline-derived CDR1 and CDR2 are MNHNS and SASEGT. The CDR3 DNA reads as TGTGCCAGCAGTGACCCCGGGACAGTCACAGATACGCAGTATTTT. The encoded protein is CASSDPGTVTDTQYF.

The chain couples TRBV6-5 to TRBJ1-2, with 9 bases identical to TRBD1. Trimming took 4 bases from V and 1 from J; bases not matched to a gene: 4. CDR1 MNHEY and CDR2 SVGAGI come from the germline V gene. CDR3 length: 15 residues. CDR3 residues: CASSLTGGYNYGYTF. The CDR3 coding sequence is TGTGCCAGCAGTTTAACAGGGGGCTATAACTATGGCTACACCTTC.

This clone was recorded once. The rearrangement uses TRBV7-9 and TRBJ2-5; the D gene is possibly TRBD2 (6 bases). Trimming took 2 bases from V and 1 from J, leaving 14 bases between them. The germline gives CDR1 SEHNR, CDR2 FQNEAQ (reference sequence). The CDR3 totals 16 residues. The CDR3 region has the DNA TGTGCCAGCAGCTTACCCGGATTGGGGGGCCAAGAGACCCAGTACTTC. It yields the protein CASSLPGLGGQETQYF.

CDR3 nucleotide sequence: TGCGCCAGCAGTGAGGGGGCGGGAGGGCCCAACACCGGGGAGCTGTTTTTT. The encoded protein is CASSEGAGGPNTGELFF. The rearrangement joins TRBV10-2 to TRBJ2-2, with 9 bases fitting TRBD2. Germline V gives CDR1 WSHSY, CDR2 SAAADI. The ends lost 2 bases at V and 2 bases at J; junction bases unmatched: 6. This CDR3 is built from 17 residues.

The V gene is TRBV4-3, the J gene TRBJ1-2; D is undetermined. With 1 base removed from V and 3 bases from J, the gap between germline ends came to 9 bases. This CDR3 has 14 amino acids. Germline V gene data show CDR1 as LGHNA and CDR2 as YSLEER. Here the CDR3 reads CASSQGFSDYGYTF. DNA for the CDR3: TGCGCCAGCAGCCAAGGGTTTTCAGACTATGGCTACACCTTC.